The clone carrying this T cell receptor (beta chain) was seen many times. Its antigen remains unidentified. These data are taken from a study of identical twins. TCRdb re-analysed the 5' RACE reads in MiXCR, keeping a single row per CDR3 protein. The table lists about 720,000 distinct CDR3 sequences, over 8.5% of them singletons. Study-wide points: Zero-insertion analyses might be partly confounded by invariant T cells like MAIT and iNKT.

This CDR3 spans 14 amino acids. The V gene lost 6 bases and the J gene lost 2 bases, with 10 bases spanning the gap. Separately, the same data were catalogued under a study of yellow fever vaccine responses in identical twins.

This chain uses TRBV12-3 or TRBV12-4 with TRBJ2-2; D is unresolved. The sequence was collected from a woman younger than 30 in good health. Sequenced material: PBMCs. CDR3 sequence (DNA): TGTGCCAGCAGCCCCCCTAGAAACACCGGGGAGCTGTTTTTT. Residues: CASSPPRNTGELFF.